This T cell receptor (beta chain) emerged from a study of T cells in Graves' hyperthyroidism and ophthalmopathy. Study-wide points: It was a median approximately 6 months before onset that the model predicted ophthalmopathy. Blood also held most thyroid clonotypes expanded beyond 0.001.

Stable disease denoted Graves' hyperthyroidism without ophthalmopathy progression within 18 months. Patients between 18 and 65 years old had hyperthyroidism, newly diagnosed and lasting under 2 months. There were TCR beta CDR3 regions amplified from RNA transcripts. First-round RT-PCR with HTBI primers amplified the TCR CDR3 region. MiXCR, applied by TCRdb to the multiplex PCR reads, yields one record per CDR3 protein. The table shows roughly 580,000 distinct CDR3 sequences, with about 45% occurring only once. This clonotype was counted at least ten times. The antigen is unknown. This clonotype was obtained from a woman aged 18 to 35 with Graves' hyperthyroidism. Sample: peripheral blood or thyroid tissue (not recorded which).

The CDR3 DNA reads TGTGCCAGCAGCCCCCGTAGGACTTCACCCCTCCACTTT. Its protein product is CASSPRRTSPLHF. The rearrangement joins TRBV2 to TRBJ1-6; D is unclear. Germline assignment: CDR1 SNHLY and CDR2 FYNNEI. V was shortened by 6 bases and J by 9 bases, with 12 bases between the two germline ends. This CDR3 has 13 amino acids.